The 4 T cell receptor beta chains below all came from one sample that was sequenced in a study of T cell changes during pregnancy in multiple sclerosis. Sequencing was performed with immunoSEQ multiplex PCR; in TCRdb, only in-frame clones are kept and a portion is missing. Here the sample spans fewer than 85,000 clones, 93% being singletons. This specimen was peripheral blood, taken in the second trimester of pregnancy. All receptors come from a female donor with multiple sclerosis, enrolled in a pregnancy study.

This clone was seen only once. The CDR3 coding sequence is TGCAGCGTTCAGCAGGGGGCCGATCAGCCCCAGCATTTT. Its translation: CSVQQGADQPQHF. The chain joins TRBV29-1 to TRBJ1-5, with 8 bases identical to TRBD1. The CDR3 spans 13 residues. The germline CDR1 and CDR2 sequences are SQVTM and ANQGSEA. The V and J ends lost 5 bases and 5 bases, in that order; junction bases with no gene match: 5. The full variable domain, in which reference TRBV29-1 and TRBJ1-5 provide the parts outside the CDR3, is SAVISQKPSRDICQRGTSLTIQCQVDSQVTMMFWYRQQPGQSLTLIATANQGSEATYESGFVIDKFPISRPNLTFSTLTVSNMSPEDSSIYLCSVQQGADQPQHFGDGTRLSIL.

The chain joins TRBV6-4 to TRBJ2-3; D may be TRBD1 (7 bases). This CDR3 has 16 residues. Trimming left V 6 bases short and J 2 bases short, with 18 bases between. Germline CDR1 reads MRHNA; CDR2 reads SNTAGT. The CDR3 nucleotides are TGTGCCAGCAGCGCCACAGGGGACTCCTCCACAGATACGCAGTATTTT. It codes for CASSATGDSSTDTQYF.

V is TRBV29-1 and J is TRBJ2-7, with 11 bases aligning to TRBD2. Germline V gives CDR1 SQVTM, CDR2 ANQGSEA. V lost 5 bases to trimming and J lost 7 bases; unmatched junction nucleotides: 7. This CDR3 has 13 residues. CDR3: CSVSSGGYREQYF. CDR3 DNA sequence: TGCAGCGTTTCTAGCGGGGGGTATCGGGAGCAGTACTTC.

This rearrangement joins TRBV5-1 to TRBJ1-1, with 7 bases aligning to TRBD1. In germline, CDR1 is SGHRS, CDR2 YFSETQ. With 7 bases clipped from V and 5 bases from J, the junction kept 11 bases outside the gene matches. This CDR3 region has 14 residues. The CDR3 coding sequence is TGCGCCAGCGCCATTTCCGGGACAGCAACTGAAGCTTTCTTT. Translating it yields CASAISGTATEAFF. The full variable domain, completed using reference TRBV5-1 and TRBJ1-1, is KAGVTQTPRYLIKTRGQQVTLSCSPISGHRSVSWYQQTPGQGLQFLFEYFSETQRNKGNFPGRFSGRQFSNSRSEMNVSTLELGDSALYLCASAISGTATEAFFGQGTRLTVV.